This note documents a single T cell receptor (beta chain) sequence. This entry belongs to a study of blood T cell repertoires in COVID-19. On the study more broadly: T cells, B-cell-depleted T cells, or PBMCs supplied cDNA or gDNA.

Data came from immunoSEQ multiplex PCR; TCRdb stores just in-frame clones and leaves some out. Seen here are 80,000 to 100,000 clones, roughly 80% observed once, and the top ten hold around 19%. Between the trimmed V and J ends, which lost 1 base and 0 bases, there was a span of 8 bases. Germline V gene sequence: CDR1 SQVTM, CDR2 ANQGSEA. This CDR3 spans 14 amino acids. Material: peripheral blood. This receptor was identified in a human donor in a cohort sampled during active COVID-19. This chain uses TRBV29-1 with TRBJ2-3, with D unresolved. The CDR3 DNA reads TGCAGCGTTGAAGGCCCGACTAGCACAGATACGCAGTATTTT. It specifies CSVEGPTSTDTQYF.